This T cell receptor beta chain originates from a study of early T cells in non-severe SARS-CoV-2 infection. In the study overall: Whole-blood bulk RNA, unsorted, was sequenced, and chains were unpaired.

Study-level findings and limits: Private and CD4 specificities were missed by VDJdb matching, skewed to anti-spike CD8.

As part of library construction, unique molecular identifiers were attached to individual cDNA molecules. From the 5' RACE reads, TCRdb called clonotypes with MiXCR, one entry per CDR3 protein. The sample gives around 60,000 distinct CDR3 sequences, around 12% of which show up once; roughly 4.2% is in the top ten. In the case of this clonotype: The target antigen is unknown.

Germline V lookup: CDR1 SEHNR, CDR2 FQNEAQ (reference sequence). Germline trimming cut 2 bases from V and 2 bases from J; bases unmatched to any gene: 5. CDR3 size: 15 residues. The source of this sequence is an adult who was a healthcare worker with PCR-confirmed SARS-CoV-2 infection or an uninfected control (not recorded which). The genes are TRBV7-9 and TRBJ2-5; TRBD1 matches at 7 bases. The sequenced material came from whole blood. Written as DNA, the CDR3 is TGTGCCAGCAGCTTATCTACAGGGGCTCAAGAGACCCAGTACTTC. Protein product: CASSLSTGAQETQYF. The full variable domain, rest sourced from reference TRBV7-9 and TRBJ2-5, is DTGVSQNPRHKITKRGQNVTFRCDPISEHNRLYWYRQTLGQGPEFLTYFQNEAQLEKSRLLSDRFSAERPKGSFSTLEIQRTEQGDSAMYLCASSLSTGAQETQYFGPGTRLLVL.